A single sample is the source of the 18 T cell receptor beta chains below, sequenced in a study of T cell responses to AZD1222 COVID-19 vaccine. Here immunoSEQ multiplex PCR was the method, and the copy in TCRdb shows in-frame clones only, minus some. The data contain 150,000 to 200,000 clones, 75% to 90% of them seen just once; the ten biggest clones take up under 3.5%. The sample was peripheral blood, taken on day 0 of MenACWY control vaccination. The receptor source for this set is an adult in good health.

V is TRBV2 and J is TRBJ2-1; 13 nucleotides align to TRBD2. The CDR3 is 15 residues long. The ends lost 4 bases at V and 7 bases at J; junction bases unmatched: 4. CDR1 is SNHLY, CDR2 FYNNEI, per germline. The DNA for the CDR3 is TGTGCCAGCAGTGGCGGGACTAGCGGGGCTAATGAGCAGTTCTTC. As protein: CASSGGTSGANEQFF.

The genes are TRBV2 and TRBJ2-6, with D unresolved. The CDR3 spans 14 residues. Trimming cost V 5 bases and J 0 bases, with 5 bases left between them. CDR1 SNHLY and CDR2 FYNNEI come from the germline V gene. This CDR3 reads CASSWDSGANVLTF. The CDR3 DNA reads as TGTGCCAGCAGTTGGGACTCTGGGGCCAACGTCCTGACTTTC.

V and J are TRBV2 and TRBJ2-7, with D uncertain. Germline assignment: CDR1 SNHLY and CDR2 FYNNEI. The CDR3 is made up of 10 amino acids. V was cut by 6 bases and J by 4 bases, with 4 bases left in between. CDR3 nucleotides: TGTGCCAGCAGGGTATACGAGCAGTACTTC. It codes for CASRVYEQYF.

The V gene is TRBV6-9, the J gene TRBJ2-3, with D hard to call. V was cut by 2 bases and J by 0 bases, with 9 bases left in between. CDR1 is MNHGY and CDR2 is SVAAGI in the germline V gene. The CDR3 length is 15 residues. CDR3 DNA sequence: TGTGCCAGCAGTTATCCCAGCGCTAGCACAGATACGCAGTATTTT. Translation gives CASSYPSASTDTQYF.

The CDR3 coding sequence is TGTGCCAGCAGCTTAGGGGGACAGGGCTCCTACGAGCAGTACTTC. The encoded protein is CASSLGGQGSYEQYF. This chain uses TRBV13 with TRBJ2-7; TRBD1 matches 9 bases. V lost 0 bases and J lost 0; bases outside the gene matches: 0. The CDR3 is 15 amino acids. Germline V gives CDR1 PRHDT, CDR2 FYEKMQ (reference sequence).

This clone was counted once. This chain joins TRBV19 and TRBJ1-1, with D perhaps matching TRBD1 (5 bases). V lost 2 bases and J lost 1, with 11 bases in between. The germline gives CDR1 LNHDA, CDR2 SQIVND (reference sequence). The CDR3 consists of 15 residues. CDR3 nucleotides: TGTGCCAGTAGTATAAATCGGGGGTGGAACACTGAAGCTTTCTTT. Amino acids: CASSINRGWNTEAFF.

This chain links TRBV6-5 with TRBJ2-7, with D possibly matching TRBD1 (6 bases). The germline V and J ends were trimmed by 0 bases and 0 bases, with 12 bases remaining between them. The CDR3 spans 16 residues. The germline V gene encodes CDR1 MNHEY and CDR2 SVGAGI. The CDR3 DNA reads TGTGCCAGCAGTTACTCCCAGACAGGCAGCTCCTACGAGCAGTACTTC. Its protein product is CASSYSQTGSSYEQYF.

This clone was recorded once. This chain links TRBV11-3 with TRBJ2-1, with unresolved D. V dropped 5 bases and J dropped 7 bases, with 15 bases sitting between them. This CDR3 has 14 residues. Germline V lookup: CDR1 SGHNT, CDR2 YENEEA. The CDR3 loop reads CASSAATDGNEQFF. The CDR3 DNA sequence: TGTGCCAGCAGCGCAGCGACGGATGGGAATGAGCAGTTCTTC.

This chain connects TRBV5-4 to TRBJ1-1; D is ambiguous. The germline CDR1 and CDR2 sequences are SGHNT and YYREEE (reference sequence). The CDR3 sequence is 12 residues long. V lost 5 bases and J lost 6, with 11 bases in between. The CDR3 coding sequence is TGTGCCAGCAGTGCCCTTGGGGCTGAAGCTTTCTTT. Its translation is CASSALGAEAFF.

This chain uses TRBV28 with TRBJ2-1; TRBD1 matches at 9 bases. V shed 8 bases, J shed 4 bases, and the junction held 6 bases outside the gene matches. Germline assignment: CDR1 MDHEN and CDR2 SYDVKM. CDR3 length equals 14 residues. The CDR3 DNA is TGTGCCAGCGGCCCGGGACAGGGATACAATGAGCAGTTCTTC. Protein sequence: CASGPGQGYNEQFF. Together with reference TRBV28 and TRBJ2-1, the CDR3 gives the full variable domain: DVKVTQSSRYLVKRTGEKVFLECVQDMDHENMFWYRQDPGLGLRLIYFSYDVKMKEKGDIPEGYSVSREKKERFSLILESASTNQTSMYLCASGPGQGYNEQFFGPGTRLTVL.

This clone was found once. The V and J genes are TRBV7-2 and TRBJ2-1; 8 bases line up with TRBD1. The junction had 6 bases not matched to a gene; V was cut back by 1 base and J by 7 bases. From germline, CDR1 is SGHTA and CDR2 FQGNSA. This CDR3 comprises 15 residues. The CDR3 coding sequence is TGTGCCAGCAGCTTAGGGACAGGGACTTTTAATGAGCAGTTCTTC. Protein: CASSLGTGTFNEQFF.

V usage is TRBV13 and J usage is TRBJ2-1, with 11 bases matching TRBD2. The junction had 19 bases not matched to a gene; V was cut back by 5 bases and J by 7 bases. CDR1 is PRHDT and CDR2 is FYEKMQ in the germline V gene (reference sequence). The CDR3 is made up of 19 amino acids. This chain's CDR3 is CASSPRGPTSGTFGNEQFF. In DNA form, the CDR3 reads TGTGCCAGCAGCCCCCGAGGGCCGACTAGCGGGACCTTTGGGAATGAGCAGTTCTTC. Complete variable domain (other parts from reference TRBV13 and TRBJ2-1): AAGVIQSPRHLIKEKRETATLKCYPIPRHDTVYWYQQGPGQDPQFLISFYEKMQSDKGSIPDRFSAQQFSDYHSELNMSSLELGDSALYFCASSPRGPTSGTFGNEQFFGPGTRLTVL.

This chain's CDR3 is CAISLSGEQPQHF. The CDR3 DNA reads TGTGCCATCAGTTTGTCAGGGGAACAGCCCCAGCATTTT. This chain connects TRBV10-3 to TRBJ1-5; the D gene is possibly TRBD1 (6 bases). V gave up 5 bases and J gave up 7 bases, with 12 bases separating them. The CDR3 covers 13 residues. Germline V CDR1 and CDR2: ENHRY, SYGVKD.

The chain combines TRBV9 with TRBJ1-1, with D unresolved. Trimming stripped 3 bases from V and 1 base from J, with 13 bases between. This CDR3 comprises 15 residues. Germline assignment: CDR1 SGDLS and CDR2 YYNGEE. CDR3 protein: CASSAHLGWNTEAFF. The CDR3 DNA follows: TGTGCCAGCAGCGCCCACCTGGGGTGGAACACTGAAGCTTTCTTT.

This clone was recorded a few times. The chain combines TRBV3-1 (or the pseudogene TRBV3-2) with TRBJ1-5, with TRBD1 matching over 8 bases. After removal of 1 base from V and 7 bases from J, the junction contained 15 bases not matched to a gene. The CDR3 totals 18 residues. CDR1 LGHDT and CDR2 YNNKEL come from the germline V gene (reference sequence). CDR3 residues: CASSQGWGDRGQAQPQHF. In DNA form, the CDR3 reads TGTGCCAGCAGCCAAGGGTGGGGAGACAGGGGCCAGGCCCAGCCCCAGCATTTT.

This clone was picked up one time. One junction end disagrees with the germline gene, perhaps due to a read error. The chain has TRBV7-7 and TRBJ2-2; the match to TRBD1 covers 7 bases. Germline CDR1 and CDR2: SSHAT and FNYEAQ (reference sequence). The CDR3 spans 15 residues. CDR3 coding DNA: TGTGCTAGCAGCGGTAACGCACAGGGGACCGGGGAGCTGTTTTTT. It translates to CASSGNAQGTGELFF.

The rearrangement uses TRBV7-9 and TRBJ2-7; D gene unclear. Germline lookup yields CDR1 SEHNR and CDR2 FQNEAQ (reference sequence). The V end lost 6 bases, the J end lost 6 bases, and 15 bases lay between the germline ends. This CDR3 contains 13 residues. CDR3 in amino acids: CASSYKPIGEQYF. The CDR3 nucleotides are TGTGCCAGCAGTTATAAACCGATCGGCGAGCAGTACTTC.

This clone came up once. Other DNA sequences within the sample encode an identical CDR3. The chain has TRBV18 and TRBJ1-2; D unclear. CDR3 length: 14 residues. From germline, CDR1 is KGHSH and CDR2 LQKENI. V gave up 0 bases and J gave up 4 bases, with 9 bases separating them. The chain's CDR3 is CASSPPGQIYGYTF. Here the CDR3 DNA reads TGTGCCAGCTCACCACCAGGGCAGATCTATGGCTACACCTTC.